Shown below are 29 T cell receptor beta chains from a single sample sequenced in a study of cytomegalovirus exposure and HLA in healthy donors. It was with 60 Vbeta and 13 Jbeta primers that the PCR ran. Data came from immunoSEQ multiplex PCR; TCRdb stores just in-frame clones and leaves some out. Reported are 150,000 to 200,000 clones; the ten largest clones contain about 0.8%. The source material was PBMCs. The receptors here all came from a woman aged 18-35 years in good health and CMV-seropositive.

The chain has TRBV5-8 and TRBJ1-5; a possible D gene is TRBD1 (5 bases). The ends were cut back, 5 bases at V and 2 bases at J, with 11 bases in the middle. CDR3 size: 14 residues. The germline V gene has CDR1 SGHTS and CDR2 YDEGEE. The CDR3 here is CASRGGYCNQPQHF. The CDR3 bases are TGTGCCAGCAGGGGGGGGTATTGCAATCAGCCCCAGCATTTT.

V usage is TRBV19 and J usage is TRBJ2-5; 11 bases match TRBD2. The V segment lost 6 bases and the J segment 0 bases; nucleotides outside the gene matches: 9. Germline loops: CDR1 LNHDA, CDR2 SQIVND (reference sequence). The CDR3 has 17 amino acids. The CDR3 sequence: CASRRTSGRLYQETQYF. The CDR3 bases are TGTGCCAGTAGGAGGACTAGCGGGCGACTGTACCAAGAGACCCAGTACTTC.

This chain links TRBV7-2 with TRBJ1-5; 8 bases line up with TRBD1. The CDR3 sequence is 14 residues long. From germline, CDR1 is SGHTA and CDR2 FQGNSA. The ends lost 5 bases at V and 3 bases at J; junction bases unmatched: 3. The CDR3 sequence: CASSNRGVNQPQHF. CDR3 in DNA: TGTGCCAGCAGCAACAGGGGGGTCAATCAGCCCCAGCATTTT.

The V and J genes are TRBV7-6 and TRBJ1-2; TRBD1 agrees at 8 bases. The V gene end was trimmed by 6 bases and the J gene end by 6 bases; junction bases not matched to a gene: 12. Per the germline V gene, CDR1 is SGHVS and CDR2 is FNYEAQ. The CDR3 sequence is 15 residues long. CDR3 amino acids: CASSPIQGDHDGYTF. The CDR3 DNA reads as TGTGCCAGCAGTCCAATACAGGGGGATCACGATGGCTACACCTTC. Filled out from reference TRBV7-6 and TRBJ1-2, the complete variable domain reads GAGVSQSPRYKVTKRGQDVALRCDPISGHVSLYWYRQALGQGPEFLTYFNYEAQQDKSGLPNDRFSAERPEGSISTLTIQRTEQRDSAMYRCASSPIQGDHDGYTFGSGTRLTVV.

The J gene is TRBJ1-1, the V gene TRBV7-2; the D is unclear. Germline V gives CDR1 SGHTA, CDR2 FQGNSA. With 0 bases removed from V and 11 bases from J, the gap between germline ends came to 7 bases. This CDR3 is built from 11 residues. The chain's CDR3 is CASSLARYAFF. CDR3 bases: TGTGCCAGCAGCTTAGCGCGATATGCTTTCTTT. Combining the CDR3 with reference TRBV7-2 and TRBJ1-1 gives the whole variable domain GAGVSQSPSNKVTEKGKDVELRCDPISGHTALYWYRQSLGQGLEFLIYFQGNSAPDKSGLPSDRFSAERTGGSVSTLTIQRTQQEDSAVYLCASSLARYAFFGQGTRLTVV.

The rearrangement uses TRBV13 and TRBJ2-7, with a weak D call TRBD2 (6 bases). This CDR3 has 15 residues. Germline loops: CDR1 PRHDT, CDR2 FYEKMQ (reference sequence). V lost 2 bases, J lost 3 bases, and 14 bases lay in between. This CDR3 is CASSLWLSGDYEQYF. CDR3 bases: TGTGCCAGCAGCTTATGGTTATCGGGAGACTACGAGCAGTACTTC.

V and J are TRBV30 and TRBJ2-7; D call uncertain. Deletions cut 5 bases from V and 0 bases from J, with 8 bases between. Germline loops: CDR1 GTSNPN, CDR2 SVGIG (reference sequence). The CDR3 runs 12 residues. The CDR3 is CAWYRSSYEQYF. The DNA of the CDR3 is TGTGCCTGGTATAGGAGCTCCTACGAGCAGTACTTC.

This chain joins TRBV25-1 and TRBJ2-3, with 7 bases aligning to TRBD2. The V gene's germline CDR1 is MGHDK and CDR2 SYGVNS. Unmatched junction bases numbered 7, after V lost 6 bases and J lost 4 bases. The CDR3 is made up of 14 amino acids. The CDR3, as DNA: TGTGCCAGCAGCCGTGGCGGGGGAGCAGATACGCAGTATTTT. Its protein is CASSRGGGADTQYF. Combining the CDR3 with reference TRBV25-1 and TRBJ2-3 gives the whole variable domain EADIYQTPRYLVIGTGKKITLECSQTMGHDKMYWYQQDPGMELHLIHYSYGVNSTEKGDLSSESTVSRIRTEHFPLTLESARPSHTSQYLCASSRGGGADTQYFGPGTRLTVL.

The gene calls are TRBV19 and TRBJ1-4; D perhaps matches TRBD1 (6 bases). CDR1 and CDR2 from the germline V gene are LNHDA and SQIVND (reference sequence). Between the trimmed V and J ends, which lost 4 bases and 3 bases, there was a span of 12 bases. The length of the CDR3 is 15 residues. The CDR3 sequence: CASSSNRVANEKLFF. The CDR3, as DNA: TGTGCCAGTAGTAGCAACAGGGTTGCTAATGAAAAACTGTTTTTT.

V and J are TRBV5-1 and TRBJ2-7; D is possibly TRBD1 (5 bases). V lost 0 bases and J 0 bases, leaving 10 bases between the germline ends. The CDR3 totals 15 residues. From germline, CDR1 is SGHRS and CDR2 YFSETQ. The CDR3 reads CASSLGRGFSYEQYF. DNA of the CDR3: TGCGCCAGCAGCTTGGGTAGGGGTTTCTCCTACGAGCAGTACTTC.

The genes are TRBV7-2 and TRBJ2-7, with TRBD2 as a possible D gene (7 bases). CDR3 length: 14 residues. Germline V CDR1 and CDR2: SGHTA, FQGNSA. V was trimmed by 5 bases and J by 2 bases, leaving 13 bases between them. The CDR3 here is CASSETRGPYEQYF. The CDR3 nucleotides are TGTGCCAGCAGCGAAACGCGGGGGCCCTACGAGCAGTACTTC.

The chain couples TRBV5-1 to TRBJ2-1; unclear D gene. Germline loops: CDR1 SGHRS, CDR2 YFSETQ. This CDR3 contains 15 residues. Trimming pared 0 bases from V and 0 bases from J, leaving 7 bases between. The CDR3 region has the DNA TGCGCCAGCAGCTTGGCTATCGGCTCCTACAATGAGCAGTTCTTC. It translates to CASSLAIGSYNEQFF.

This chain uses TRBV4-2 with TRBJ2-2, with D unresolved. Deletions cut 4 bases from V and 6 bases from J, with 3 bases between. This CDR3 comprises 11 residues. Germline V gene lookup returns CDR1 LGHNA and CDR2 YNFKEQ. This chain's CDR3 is CASSPAGELFF. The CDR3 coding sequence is TGTGCCAGCAGCCCCGCCGGGGAGCTGTTTTTT.

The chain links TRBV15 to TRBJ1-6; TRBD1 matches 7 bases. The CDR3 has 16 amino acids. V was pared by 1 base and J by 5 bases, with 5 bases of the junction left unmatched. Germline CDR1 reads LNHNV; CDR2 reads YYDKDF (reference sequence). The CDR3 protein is CATSRAGTAHNSPLHF. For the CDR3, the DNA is TGTGCCACCAGCAGAGCGGGGACAGCCCATAATTCACCCCTCCACTTT.

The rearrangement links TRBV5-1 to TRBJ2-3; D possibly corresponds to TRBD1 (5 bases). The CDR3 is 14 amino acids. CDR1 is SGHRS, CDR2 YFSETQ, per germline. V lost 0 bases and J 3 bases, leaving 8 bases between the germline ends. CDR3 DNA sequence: TGCGCCAGCAGCTTGGGGGGCGAGACAGATACGCAGTATTTT. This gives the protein CASSLGGETDTQYF.

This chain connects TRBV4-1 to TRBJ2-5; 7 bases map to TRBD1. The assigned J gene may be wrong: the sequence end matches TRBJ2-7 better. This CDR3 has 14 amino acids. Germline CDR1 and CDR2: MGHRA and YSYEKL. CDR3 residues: CASSQEGQNYEQYF. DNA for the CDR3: TGCGCCAGCAGCCAAGAGGGACAGAACTACGAGCAGTACTTC.

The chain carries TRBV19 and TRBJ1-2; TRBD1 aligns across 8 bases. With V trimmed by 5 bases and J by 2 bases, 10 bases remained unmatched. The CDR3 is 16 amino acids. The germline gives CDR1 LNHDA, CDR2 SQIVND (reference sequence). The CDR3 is CASSPWTGILNYGYTF. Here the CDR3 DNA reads TGTGCCAGTAGTCCCTGGACAGGGATTTTAAACTATGGCTACACCTTC. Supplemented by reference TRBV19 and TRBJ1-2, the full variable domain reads DGGITQSPKYLFRKEGQNVTLSCEQNLNHDAMYWYRQDPGQGLRLIYYSQIVNDFQKGDIAEGYSVSREKKESFPLTVTSAQKNPTAFYLCASSPWTGILNYGYTFGSGTRLTVV.

CDR3 sequence (DNA): TGTGCCAGCAGTCCCGGGACTAGCGGGGGGGATACGCAGTATTTT. Its translation is CASSPGTSGGDTQYF. The chain links TRBV2 to TRBJ2-3, with 15 bases matching TRBD2. Germline assignment: CDR1 SNHLY and CDR2 FYNNEI. Trimming removed 5 bases from V and 6 bases from J; junction bases left unmatched: 3. This CDR3 spans 15 amino acids.

CDR3 sequence reads: CASSMPREPNYGYTF. The CDR3 DNA sequence: TGTGCCAGTAGTATGCCCAGGGAACCTAACTATGGCTACACCTTC. The chain recombines TRBV19 with TRBJ1-2, with a weak D call TRBD1 (5 bases). CDR3 length equals 15 residues. Germline V gene lookup returns CDR1 LNHDA and CDR2 SQIVND (reference sequence). Trimming pared 3 bases from V and 0 bases from J, leaving 11 bases between.

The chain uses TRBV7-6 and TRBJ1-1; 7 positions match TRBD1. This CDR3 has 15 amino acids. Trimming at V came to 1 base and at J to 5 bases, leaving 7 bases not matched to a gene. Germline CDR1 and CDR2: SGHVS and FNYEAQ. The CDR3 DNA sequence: TGTGCCAGCAGCTTAGATTTAGGGGGCATTACTGAAGCTTTCTTT. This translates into CASSLDLGGITEAFF. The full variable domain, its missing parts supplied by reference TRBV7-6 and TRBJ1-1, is GAGVSQSPRYKVTKRGQDVALRCDPISGHVSLYWYRQALGQGPEFLTYFNYEAQQDKSGLPNDRFSAERPEGSISTLTIQRTEQRDSAMYRCASSLDLGGITEAFFGQGTRLTVV.

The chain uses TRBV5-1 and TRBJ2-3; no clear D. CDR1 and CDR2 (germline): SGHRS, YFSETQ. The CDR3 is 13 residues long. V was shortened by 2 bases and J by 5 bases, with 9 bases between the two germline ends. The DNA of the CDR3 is TGCGCCAGCAGCTTACTTACCGGAGATACGCAGTATTTT. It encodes CASSLLTGDTQYF.

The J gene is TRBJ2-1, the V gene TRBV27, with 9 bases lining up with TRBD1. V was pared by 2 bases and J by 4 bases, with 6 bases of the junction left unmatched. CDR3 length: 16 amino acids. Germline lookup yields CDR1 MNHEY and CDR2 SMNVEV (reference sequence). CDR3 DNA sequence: TGTGCCAGCAGTTTAGTCGGGACAGGGTATTACAATGAGCAGTTCTTC. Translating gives CASSLVGTGYYNEQFF.

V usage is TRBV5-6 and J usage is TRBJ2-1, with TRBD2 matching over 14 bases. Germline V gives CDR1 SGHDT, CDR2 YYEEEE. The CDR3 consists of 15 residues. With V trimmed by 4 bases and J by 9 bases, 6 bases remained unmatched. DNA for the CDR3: TGTGCCAGCAGCCTGGGACTAGCGGGAGCGTTTGAGCAGTTCTTC. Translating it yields CASSLGLAGAFEQFF.

CDR3 sequence reads: CASSSRQGETYNEQFF. CDR3 nucleotides: TGCGCCAGCAGCTCCCGACAGGGAGAGACCTACAATGAGCAGTTCTTC. The chain links TRBV5-1 to TRBJ2-1; 7 positions agree with TRBD1. Germline loops: CDR1 SGHRS, CDR2 YFSETQ. CDR3 size: 16 residues. V dropped 3 bases and J dropped 2; count of bases not matched to a gene: 8. Combining the CDR3 with reference TRBV5-1 and TRBJ2-1 gives the whole variable domain KAGVTQTPRYLIKTRGQQVTLSCSPISGHRSVSWYQQTPGQGLQFLFEYFSETQRNKGNFPGRFSGRQFSNSRSEMNVSTLELGDSALYLCASSSRQGETYNEQFFGPGTRLTVL.

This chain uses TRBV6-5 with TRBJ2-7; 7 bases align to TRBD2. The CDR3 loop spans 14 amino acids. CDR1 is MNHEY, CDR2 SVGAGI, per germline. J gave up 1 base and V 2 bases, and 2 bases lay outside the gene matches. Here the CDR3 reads CASSYRTRSYEQYF. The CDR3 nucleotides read TGTGCCAGCAGTTACAGGACTAGGTCCTACGAGCAGTACTTC.

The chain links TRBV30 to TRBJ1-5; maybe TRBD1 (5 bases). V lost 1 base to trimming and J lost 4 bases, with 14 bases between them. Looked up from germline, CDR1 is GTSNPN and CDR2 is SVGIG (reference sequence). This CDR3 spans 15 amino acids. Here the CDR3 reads CAWSEGPTGNQPQHF. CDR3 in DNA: TGTGCCTGGAGTGAGGGGCCCACCGGTAATCAGCCCCAGCATTTT. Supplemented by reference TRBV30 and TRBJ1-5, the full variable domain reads SQTIHQWPATLVQPVGSPLSLECTVEGTSNPNLYWYRQAAGRGLQLLFYSVGIGQISSEVPQNLSASRPQDRQFILSSKKLLLSDSGFYLCAWSEGPTGNQPQHFGDGTRLSIL.

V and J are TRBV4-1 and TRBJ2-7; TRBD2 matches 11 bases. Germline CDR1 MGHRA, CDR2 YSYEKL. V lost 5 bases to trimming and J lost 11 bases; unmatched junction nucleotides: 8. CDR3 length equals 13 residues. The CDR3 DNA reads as TGCGCCAGCAGCTTCCCGGGACTAGCGGCTAAGTACTTC. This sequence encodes CASSFPGLAAKYF.

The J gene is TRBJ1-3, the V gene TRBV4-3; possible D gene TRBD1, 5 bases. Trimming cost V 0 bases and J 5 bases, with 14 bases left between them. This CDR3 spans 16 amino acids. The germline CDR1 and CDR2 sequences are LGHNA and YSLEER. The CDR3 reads CASSQDPQGGRNTIYF. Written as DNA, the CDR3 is TGCGCCAGCAGCCAAGATCCCCAGGGAGGAAGAAACACCATATATTTT.

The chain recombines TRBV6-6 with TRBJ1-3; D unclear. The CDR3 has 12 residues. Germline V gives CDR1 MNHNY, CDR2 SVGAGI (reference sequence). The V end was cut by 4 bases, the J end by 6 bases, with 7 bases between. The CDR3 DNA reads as TGTGCCAGCAGTTCGCCAGAAAACACCATATATTTT. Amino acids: CASSSPENTIYF.